This entry lists 15 T cell receptor beta chains sequenced from one sample in a study of human T cells and chemical hapten exposure. Each CDR3 protein gets one entry after TCRdb re-called the RACE reads with MiXCR. This sample carries fewer than 300,000 distinct CDR3 sequences, about 7.7% of them seen once, and the ten largest clones take roughly 1.2%. Time point of the sample: pre-sensitization, week 0. The treatment here: therapeutic diphenylcyclopropenone sensitization with weekly scalp DPC. Sample: whole blood, taken in connection with sensitization to the hapten diphenylcyclopropenone (DPC). The source is a man aged 18-30 years with alopecia areata. Some clones in this sample may be carry-over from other donors' samples.

This clonotype was seen a handful of times. The chain links TRBV5-1 to TRBJ2-2, with D possibly matching TRBD1 (5 bases). Trimming left V 6 bases short and J 0 bases short, with 15 bases between. In germline, CDR1 is SGHRS, CDR2 YFSETQ. The CDR3 totals 16 residues. CDR3 DNA: TGCGCCAGCAAGCGTTGGGGCGTCGCGAACACCGGGGAGCTGTTTTTT. Translated: CASKRWGVANTGELFF.

DNA for the CDR3: TGTGCCAGCAGCTTAGTCTGGGACTCCTACGAGCAGTACTTC. Protein product: CASSLVWDSYEQYF. This sequence joins TRBV11-1 and TRBJ2-7; D gene ambiguous. Trimming pared 1 base from V and 0 bases from J, leaving 7 bases between. Germline assignment: CDR1 SGHAT and CDR2 FQDESV (reference sequence). The CDR3 totals 14 residues.

Only a few counts were recorded for this clonotype. The chain has TRBV10-3 and TRBJ1-1; no definite D call. Germline CDR1 reads ENHRY; CDR2 reads SYGVKD. Trimming took off 6 bases at V and 1 base at J, with 12 bases between the two ends. The CDR3 runs to 14 residues. CDR3 amino acids: CAIRAGNENTEAFF. The DNA for the CDR3 is TGTGCCATCAGAGCCGGTAACGAGAACACTGAAGCTTTCTTT.

J is TRBJ2-1 and V is TRBV7-2; D tentatively fits TRBD1 or TRBD2 (6 bases each). V was shortened by 8 bases and J by 0 bases, with 26 bases between the two germline ends. Germline loops: CDR1 SGHTA, CDR2 FQGNSA. The CDR3 sequence is 19 residues long. The CDR3 loop reads CASALGAAKGGTSYNEQFF. CDR3 DNA: TGTGCCAGCGCACTTGGGGCGGCGAAGGGGGGCACCTCCTACAATGAGCAGTTCTTC.

The chain is built from TRBV18 and TRBJ1-2, with 10 bases matching TRBD1. The V segment lost 5 bases and the J segment 4 bases; nucleotides outside the gene matches: 7. CDR3 size: 15 residues. Per the germline V gene, CDR1 is KGHSH and CDR2 is LQKENI. The CDR3 region is CASSAGTGDTYGYTF. CDR3 nucleotides: TGTGCCAGCTCAGCCGGGACAGGGGACACCTATGGCTACACCTTC.

This clonotype was found a few times. The rearrangement links TRBV5-1 to TRBJ2-3; tentative D call: TRBD2 (5 bases). V lost 4 bases and J lost 3, with 15 bases in between. Per the germline V gene, CDR1 is SGHRS and CDR2 is YFSETQ. The CDR3 length is 15 residues. CDR3 sequence (DNA): TGCGCCAGCAGCAATCGTCCGGGGATTACAGATACGCAGTATTTT. As protein: CASSNRPGITDTQYF.

This clonotype was seen ten or more times. The J gene is TRBJ2-7, the V gene TRBV3-1; D not certain. The V and J ends lost 4 bases and 1 base respectively, with 5 bases between them. The CDR3 has 12 amino acids. CDR1 LGHDT and CDR2 YNNKEL come from the germline V gene (reference sequence). The CDR3 protein is CASSLPSYEQYF. CDR3 bases: TGTGCCAGCAGCCTCCCATCCTACGAGCAGTACTTC.

This clonotype occurred many times. V is TRBV7-2 and J is TRBJ1-5; a weak D match, TRBD1 (5 bases). The CDR3 has 14 residues. Germline V CDR1 and CDR2: SGHTA, FQGNSA. Between the trimmed V and J ends, which lost 0 bases and 5 bases, there was a span of 8 bases. CDR3 sequence (DNA): TGTGCCAGCAGCTTAGCGCAGGGTGATCAGCCCCAGCATTTT. It codes for CASSLAQGDQPQHF.

This clonotype was observed a few times. The germline gene is not matched at one end of the junction; a read error may be the cause. This rearrangement joins TRBV6-5 to TRBJ2-4, with a possible D match to TRBD2 (6 bases). In germline, CDR1 is MNHEY, CDR2 SVGAGI. This CDR3 is 16 amino acids long. CDR3 in DNA: TGTGCCAGCAGTTATACTTGGCGGGAAGCCGAAAACATTCAGTACTTC. This sequence encodes CASSYTWREAENIQYF.

The gene calls are TRBV24-1 and TRBJ2-2, with 9 positions matching TRBD1. The CDR3 loop spans 16 amino acids. With V trimmed by 5 bases and J by 1 base, 4 bases remained unmatched. CDR1 is KGHDR, CDR2 SFDVKD, per germline. The CDR3 coding sequence is TGTGCCACCAGTGTTCCGGGACAGGGGAACACCGGGGAGCTGTTTTTT. It specifies CATSVPGQGNTGELFF.

There are a few counts of this clonotype. The rearrangement uses TRBV7-9 and TRBJ2-3; D gene uncertain. Trimming left V 1 base short and J 4 bases short, with 12 bases between. Per the germline V gene, CDR1 is SEHNR and CDR2 is FQNEAQ (reference sequence). The CDR3 length is 15 residues. CDR3 nucleotide sequence: TGTGCCAGCAGCTTAGTCGGGCTCTCTCCAGATACGCAGTATTTT. Translating gives CASSLVGLSPDTQYF.

This clonotype was seen at least ten times. V usage is TRBV29-1 and J usage is TRBJ1-2; TRBD1 aligns across 7 bases. After removal of 3 bases from V and 8 bases from J, the junction contained 9 bases not matched to a gene. Germline CDR1 SQVTM, CDR2 ANQGSEA. There are 13 residues in the CDR3. CDR3 region: CSVDGGDREGYTF. In DNA form, the CDR3 reads TGCAGCGTTGATGGGGGAGACAGGGAAGGCTACACCTTC.

The V and J genes are TRBV11-2 and TRBJ2-7; 9 nucleotides align to TRBD2. Trimming at V came to 6 bases and at J to 8 bases, leaving 11 bases not matched to a gene. The CDR3 consists of 14 residues. The germline V gene encodes CDR1 SGHAT and CDR2 FQNNGV. CDR3 DNA sequence: TGTGCCAGCAGTGCGTCGGGACTAGCTCTGCAGCAGTACTTC. It codes for CASSASGLALQQYF. Supplemented by reference TRBV11-2 and TRBJ2-7, the full variable domain reads EAGVAQSPRYKIIEKRQSVAFWCNPISGHATLYWYQQILGQGPKLLIQFQNNGVVDDSQLPKDRFSAERLKGVDSTLKIQPAKLEDSAVYLCASSASGLALQQYFGPGTRLTVT.

The V call is TRBV6-1, the J call TRBJ2-6; D is uncertain. This CDR3 has 15 residues. V lost 2 bases and J 0 bases, leaving 5 bases between the germline ends. CDR1 and CDR2 from the germline V gene are MNHNS and SASEGT. The CDR3 coding sequence is TGTGCCAGCAGTGAAAGGGACTCTGGGGCCAACGTCCTGACTTTC. As protein: CASSERDSGANVLTF.

At least ten counts were recorded for this clonotype. CDR3 bases: TGTGCCAGCAGCTTTGCTAGCAGTAGGGAGACCCAGTACTTC. Protein sequence: CASSFASSRETQYF. The chain combines TRBV7-2 with TRBJ2-5, with a possible D match to TRBD2 (5 bases). CDR3 length: 14 amino acids. CDR1 SGHTA and CDR2 FQGNSA come from the germline V gene. Trimming pared 3 bases from V and 5 bases from J, leaving 13 bases between.